The 19 T cell receptor beta chains below were found in one sample sequenced in a study of shared clonotypes between healthy human individuals. Only in-frame clones appear in the TCRdb table, and some are missing; sequencing was by immunoSEQ multiplex PCR. The sample contains approximately 530,000 clones, 90% to 97% of which appear only once. The sequenced sample consisted of naive CD4+ T cells sorted from blood. Subset in this sample: CD45RA+ positively selected. The source is a woman aged 25 to 39 in good health.

On this clone itself: Different DNA sequences within this sample yield the same CDR3. This chain connects TRBV28 to TRBJ2-7; 8 bases fit TRBD1. The CDR3 length is 14 residues. J gave up 1 base and V 5 bases, and 4 bases lay outside the gene matches. Germline lookup yields CDR1 MDHEN and CDR2 SYDVKM. The CDR3 here is CASSLGQGSYEQYF. The CDR3 nucleotides read TGTGCCAGCAGTCTAGGACAGGGTTCCTACGAGCAGTACTTC.

This chain connects TRBV7-8 to TRBJ2-2; D perhaps matches TRBD1 (6 bases). The CDR3 sequence is 15 residues long. V dropped 7 bases and J dropped 3 bases, with 15 bases sitting between them. The germline CDR1 and CDR2 sequences are SGHVS and FQNEAQ. The CDR3 DNA reads as TGTGCCAGCACCCCCCGGACAGCCTACACCGGGGAGCTGTTTTTT. It translates to CASTPRTAYTGELFF.

The chain couples TRBV28 to TRBJ2-5, with D possibly being TRBD1 (6 bases). The J call may be incorrect, as the DNA end agrees better with TRBJ2-7. The CDR3 is made up of 14 amino acids. Germline V gene sequence: CDR1 MDHEN, CDR2 SYDVKM. CDR3 protein: CASSYRVRRYEQYF. The CDR3 nucleotides read TGTGCCAGCAGTTACAGGGTTCGCCGCTACGAGCAGTACTTC.

This chain joins TRBV6-1 and TRBJ2-7, with a tentative D call TRBD1 (5 bases). The CDR3 covers 15 residues. Germline CDR1 reads MNHNS; CDR2 reads SASEGT. Between the trimmed V and J ends, which lost 8 bases and 1 base, there was a span of 18 bases. The CDR3 sequence: CASGLYFDRSYEQYF. Written as DNA, the CDR3 is TGTGCCAGCGGTCTTTACTTTGACAGATCCTACGAGCAGTACTTC.

CDR3 in amino acids: CASSPGATDPVYTF. CDR3 bases: TGTGCCAGCTCACCTGGGGCCACGGATCCGGTCTACACCTTC. The gene calls are TRBV18 and TRBJ1-2, with D maybe TRBD1 (5 bases). From germline, CDR1 is KGHSH and CDR2 LQKENI. The CDR3 spans 14 residues. With 3 bases removed from V and 10 bases from J, the gap between germline ends came to 18 bases.

The chain links TRBV18 to TRBJ1-1; D gene unclear. The CDR3 length is 15 residues. CDR1 and CDR2 (germline): KGHSH, LQKENI. The V end was cut by 1 base, the J end by 3 bases, with 12 bases between. This CDR3 is CASSPQMGKYTEAFF. The CDR3 DNA reads TGTGCCAGCTCACCACAGATGGGGAAGTACACTGAAGCTTTCTTT.

This chain connects TRBV5-1 to TRBJ1-4; no clear D. Germline lookup yields CDR1 SGHRS and CDR2 YFSETQ. This CDR3 is built from 15 residues. V was cut by 1 base and J by 2 bases, with 9 bases left in between. The CDR3 DNA follows: TGCGCCAGCAGCTTGAACGGCGAGACTAATGAAAAACTGTTTTTT. Translation gives CASSLNGETNEKLFF.

V and J are TRBV27 and TRBJ2-7; 10 nucleotides match TRBD1. This CDR3 has 15 amino acids. J was trimmed by 6 bases and V by 3 bases; bases with no gene match: 8. The germline V gene has CDR1 MNHEY and CDR2 SMNVEV (reference sequence). CDR3 sequence (DNA): TGTGCCAGCAGTTTCTATCGACAGGGGGCTGCCGAGCAGTACTTC. This encodes CASSFYRQGAAEQYF.

The chain joins TRBV19 to TRBJ2-3; D ambiguous. The CDR3 covers 17 residues. Germline V gene data show CDR1 as LNHDA and CDR2 as SQIVND (reference sequence). V was cut by 3 bases and J by 3 bases, with 19 bases left in between. The CDR3 sequence is CASSIVSEPTDTDTQYF. The CDR3 DNA reads as TGTGCCAGTAGTATTGTTTCCGAGCCGACCGATACAGATACGCAGTATTTT.

The chain recombines TRBV6-6 with TRBJ2-4; D is unclear. V was trimmed by 5 bases and J by 7 bases, leaving 12 bases between them. Germline CDR1 reads MNHNY; CDR2 reads SVGAGI (reference sequence). There are 13 residues in the CDR3. As DNA, the CDR3 is TGTGCCAGCAGTCCACCGTCACGGAACATTCAGTACTTC. Protein: CASSPPSRNIQYF.

In the case of this clone: Other DNA variants within this sample encode the same CDR3. V and J are TRBV20-1 and TRBJ2-7; possible D gene TRBD2, 5 bases. This CDR3 has 11 residues. Per germline, CDR1 DFQATT and CDR2 SNEGSKA (reference sequence). V lost 3 bases to trimming and J lost 4 bases, with 7 bases between them. CDR3: CSASGDYEQYF. Here the CDR3 DNA reads TGCAGTGCTAGCGGGGATTACGAGCAGTACTTC.

The chain has TRBV30 and TRBJ2-5; TRBD2 might be the D (7 bases). Gene TRBJ2-7 matches the end of the DNA better, so the J call may be wrong. CDR3 length equals 12 residues. The V gene's germline CDR1 is GTSNPN and CDR2 SVGIG (reference sequence). The CDR3 DNA reads TGTGCCTGGAACTGGGGGGGCTCCGAGCAGTACTTC. Translating it yields CAWNWGGSEQYF.

The V gene is TRBV28, the J gene TRBJ1-6; D remains ambiguous. The V end was cut by 2 bases, the J end by 5 bases, with 7 bases between. This CDR3 has 14 residues. In germline, CDR1 is MDHEN, CDR2 SYDVKM. CDR3 DNA: TGTGCCAGCAGTTTACAGGTCCATAATTCACCCCTCCACTTT. This encodes CASSLQVHNSPLHF.

This clone was seen only a few times. V is TRBV19 and J is TRBJ1-1; no definite D call. Trimming took off 7 bases at V and 12 bases at J, with 24 bases between the two ends. CDR1 is LNHDA, CDR2 SQIVND, per germline (reference sequence). CDR3 size: 14 residues. CDR3 DNA: TGTGCCAGTATGGGCTCGGGAAGAATCGAGCAATCTTTCTTT. Translating it yields CASMGSGRIEQSFF. Combining the CDR3 with reference TRBV19 and TRBJ1-1 gives the whole variable domain DGGITQSPKYLFRKEGQNVTLSCEQNLNHDAMYWYRQDPGQGLRLIYYSQIVNDFQKGDIAEGYSVSREKKESFPLTVTSAQKNPTAFYLCASMGSGRIEQSFFGQGTRLTVV.

This sequence joins TRBV5-6 and TRBJ2-7, with D unclear. Germline V lookup: CDR1 SGHDT, CDR2 YYEEEE. Trimming took 0 bases from V and 5 from J, leaving 12 bases between them. The CDR3 totals 14 residues. CDR3 in amino acids: CASSLAPGFHEQYF. CDR3 DNA: TGTGCCAGCAGCTTGGCCCCTGGGTTCCACGAGCAGTACTTC.

V and J are TRBV7-7 and TRBJ2-3, with D perhaps given as TRBD1 or TRBD2 (5 bases each). The germline gives CDR1 SSHAT, CDR2 FNYEAQ (reference sequence). The V end lost 1 base, the J end lost 4 bases, and 15 bases lay between the germline ends. CDR3 length: 16 residues. The CDR3 reads CASSLGGTPRADTQYF. The DNA of the CDR3 is TGTGCCAGCAGCTTAGGGGGGACCCCGAGGGCAGATACGCAGTATTTT.

The table lists this clone with a count of one. This chain joins TRBV5-4 and TRBJ2-5; TRBD1 matches 7 bases. Germline V gene lookup returns CDR1 SGHNT and CDR2 YYREEE (reference sequence). V lost 5 bases and J lost 2; bases outside the gene matches: 9. The CDR3 sequence is 15 residues long. CDR3 sequence: CASSPPPTGQETQYF. The CDR3 DNA sequence: TGTGCCAGCAGTCCCCCCCCGACAGGGCAAGAGACCCAGTACTTC.

This sequence joins TRBV2 and TRBJ2-1; 7 nucleotides agree with TRBD1. The V gene's germline CDR1 is SNHLY and CDR2 FYNNEI. With 6 bases clipped from V and 0 bases from J, the junction kept 8 bases outside the gene matches. The CDR3 is 16 amino acids. The DNA for the CDR3 is TGTGCCAGCAGGGGTATTGACAGGGACTCCTACAATGAGCAGTTCTTC. Protein sequence: CASRGIDRDSYNEQFF.

Only a few counts were recorded for this clone. The J gene is TRBJ1-2, the V gene TRBV7-9, with D tentatively TRBD1 (6 bases). The CDR3 runs 13 residues. Trimming removed 0 bases at V and 12 bases at J, with 14 bases between. CDR1 SEHNR and CDR2 FQNEAQ come from the germline V gene (reference sequence). This CDR3 reads CASSLAPGTSDTF. The CDR3 DNA follows: TGTGCCAGCAGCTTAGCGCCGGGGACATCTGACACCTTC.